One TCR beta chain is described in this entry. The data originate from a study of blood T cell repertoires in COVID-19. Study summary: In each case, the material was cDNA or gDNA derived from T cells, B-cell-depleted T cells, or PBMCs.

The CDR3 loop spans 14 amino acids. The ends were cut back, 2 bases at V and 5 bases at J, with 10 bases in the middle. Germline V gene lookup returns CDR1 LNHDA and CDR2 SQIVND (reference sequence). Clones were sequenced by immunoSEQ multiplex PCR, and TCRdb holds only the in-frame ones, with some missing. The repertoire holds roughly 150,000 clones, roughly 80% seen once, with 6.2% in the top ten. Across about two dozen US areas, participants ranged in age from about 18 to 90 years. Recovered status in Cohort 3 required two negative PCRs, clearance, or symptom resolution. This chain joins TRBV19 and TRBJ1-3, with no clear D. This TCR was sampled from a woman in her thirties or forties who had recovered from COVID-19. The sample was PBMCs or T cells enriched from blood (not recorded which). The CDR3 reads CASSISGGRNTIYF. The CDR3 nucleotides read TGTGCCAGTAGTATAAGTGGAGGGAGAAACACCATATATTTT.